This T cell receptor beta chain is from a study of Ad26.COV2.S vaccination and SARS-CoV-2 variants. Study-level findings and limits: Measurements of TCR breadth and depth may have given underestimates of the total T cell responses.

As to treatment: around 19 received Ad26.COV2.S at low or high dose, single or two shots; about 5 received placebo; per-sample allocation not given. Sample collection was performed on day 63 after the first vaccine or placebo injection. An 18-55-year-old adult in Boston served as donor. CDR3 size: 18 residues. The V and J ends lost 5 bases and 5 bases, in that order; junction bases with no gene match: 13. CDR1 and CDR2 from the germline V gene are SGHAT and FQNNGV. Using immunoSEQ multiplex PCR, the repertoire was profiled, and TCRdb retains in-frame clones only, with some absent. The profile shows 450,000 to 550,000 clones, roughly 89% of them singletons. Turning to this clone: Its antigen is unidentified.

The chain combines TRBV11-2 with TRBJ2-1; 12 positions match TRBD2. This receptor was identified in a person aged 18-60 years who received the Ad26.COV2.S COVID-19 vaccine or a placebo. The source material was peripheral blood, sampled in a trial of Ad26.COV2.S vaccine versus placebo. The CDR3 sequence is CASSILRPGLAGHNEQFF. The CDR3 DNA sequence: TGTGCCAGCAGCATTCTCCGCCCTGGACTAGCGGGGCACAATGAGCAGTTCTTC.